The 10 T cell receptor beta chains presented below share a single source sample, sequenced in a study of T cells in Graves' hyperthyroidism and ophthalmopathy. TCR beta CDR3 regions were amplified from RNA transcripts. TCR CDR3 regions were first amplified by RT-PCR with HTBI primers. Each CDR3 protein is one row after TCRdb ran MiXCR on the multiplex PCR reads. Here the sample spans some 560,000 distinct CDR3 sequences, 12% to 15% being singletons. The sequenced sample was blood. The receptors here all came from a woman aged 40 to 55 with Graves' hyperthyroidism.

This clonotype was recorded at least ten times. The chain couples TRBV18 to TRBJ2-7; D possibly corresponds to TRBD1 (6 bases). V lost 5 bases and J 0 bases, leaving 14 bases between the germline ends. Germline V gene lookup returns CDR1 KGHSH and CDR2 LQKENI. The CDR3 is made up of 15 amino acids. CDR3: CASSARTENSYEQYF. In DNA form, the CDR3 reads TGTGCCAGCTCAGCCCGGACAGAGAACTCCTACGAGCAGTACTTC.

In this sample, this clonotype turned up a few times. The CDR3 bases are TGTGCCAGCAGTCGGGGGGTGTTAGACAATCAGCCCCAGCATTTT. It is translated as CASSRGVLDNQPQHF. The chain has TRBV2 and TRBJ1-5; possible D gene TRBD1, 5 bases. Germline CDR1 reads SNHLY; CDR2 reads FYNNEI. The V and J ends lost 5 bases and 3 bases respectively, with 14 bases between them. The CDR3 has 15 residues.

The chain has TRBV7-2 and TRBJ2-3, with TRBD2 matching over 7 bases. The CDR3 consists of 15 residues. CDR1 and CDR2 (germline): SGHTA, FQGNSA. The V and J ends lost 4 bases and 2 bases, in that order; junction bases with no gene match: 6. CDR3 sequence: CASSWGDYDTDTQYF. The DNA of the CDR3 is TGTGCCAGCAGCTGGGGGGACTACGACACAGATACGCAGTATTTT. The complete variable domain, with remaining parts taken from reference TRBV7-2 and TRBJ2-3, reads GAGVSQSPSNKVTEKGKDVELRCDPISGHTALYWYRQSLGQGLEFLIYFQGNSAPDKSGLPSDRFSAERTGGSVSTLTIQRTQQEDSAVYLCASSWGDYDTDTQYFGPGTRLTVL.

The chain has TRBV9 and TRBJ2-2; D not resolved. The CDR3 consists of 16 residues. V lost 0 bases to trimming and J lost 3 bases, with 12 bases between them. Germline CDR1 SGDLS, CDR2 YYNGEE. The CDR3 DNA is TGTGCCAGCAGCGTAGTGGGTAGTAGGGACACCGGGGAGCTGTTTTTT. Its translation: CASSVVGSRDTGELFF.

This clonotype was recorded a few times. The chain joins TRBV6-1 to TRBJ1-4; 9 positions match TRBD1. Germline trimming cut 5 bases from V and 8 bases from J; bases unmatched to any gene: 9. The CDR3 extends over 15 amino acids. Per the germline V gene, CDR1 is MNHNS and CDR2 is SASEGT. For the CDR3, the DNA is TGTGCCAGCAGTTCCGCAACAGGGGGCGGGGAAAAACTGTTTTTT. Amino acids: CASSSATGGGEKLFF.

This clonotype was found many times. This chain links TRBV12-3 or TRBV12-4 with TRBJ2-4, with D perhaps TRBD1 (6 bases). The V end lost 6 bases, the J end lost 3 bases, and 12 bases lay between the germline ends. The CDR3 covers 14 residues. CDR3 residues: CASRLTGVKNIQYF. In DNA, the CDR3 is TGTGCCAGCAGGCTGACAGGCGTCAAAAACATTCAGTACTTC.

The table lists this clonotype with many counts. V and J are TRBV20-1 and TRBJ2-3; 10 nucleotides line up with TRBD2. V was clipped by 7 bases and J by 2 bases; unmatched bases: 9. The CDR3 is made up of 15 amino acids. Germline lookup yields CDR1 DFQATT and CDR2 SNEGSKA (reference sequence). The CDR3 DNA reads TGCAGTGTATTAGCGGGGGGAACCACCACAGATACGCAGTATTTT. Translating gives CSVLAGGTTTDTQYF.

This clonotype occurred many times. The V gene is TRBV28, the J gene TRBJ2-7, with 11 bases matching TRBD1. This CDR3 is 13 amino acids long. The germline CDR1 and CDR2 sequences are MDHEN and SYDVKM. Germline trimming cut 6 bases from V and 6 bases from J; bases unmatched to any gene: 4. CDR3 in amino acids: CASSHGTGGEQYF. CDR3 DNA: TGTGCCAGCAGCCATGGGACAGGGGGCGAGCAGTACTTC.

This clonotype was detected ten times or more. This chain connects TRBV12-3 or TRBV12-4 to TRBJ2-1; the match to TRBD2 covers 8 bases. The CDR3 is 15 amino acids. Unmatched junction bases numbered 10, after V lost 6 bases and J lost 6 bases. CDR3 loop: CASSPTGLVRNEQFF. DNA of the CDR3: TGTGCCAGCAGCCCAACGGGACTAGTTCGCAATGAGCAGTTCTTC.

This clonotype was recorded at least ten times. The rearrangement uses TRBV7-8 and TRBJ2-7; D is possibly TRBD1 (6 bases). The length of the CDR3 is 14 residues. Trimming pared 5 bases from V and 3 bases from J, leaving 14 bases between. In germline, CDR1 is SGHVS, CDR2 FQNEAQ. The CDR3 loop is CASSAPGTLYEQYF. As DNA, the CDR3 is TGTGCCAGCAGCGCGCCCGGGACACTCTACGAGCAGTACTTC.